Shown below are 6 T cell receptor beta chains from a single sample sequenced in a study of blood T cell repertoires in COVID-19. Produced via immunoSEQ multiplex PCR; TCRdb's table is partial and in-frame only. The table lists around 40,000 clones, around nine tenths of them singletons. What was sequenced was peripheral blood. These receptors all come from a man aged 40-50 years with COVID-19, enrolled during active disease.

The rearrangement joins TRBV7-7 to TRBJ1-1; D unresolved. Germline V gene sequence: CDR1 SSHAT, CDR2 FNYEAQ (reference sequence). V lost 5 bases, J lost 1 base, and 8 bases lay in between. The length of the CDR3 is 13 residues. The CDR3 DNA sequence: TGTGCCAGCAGCCTAAGTCGGAACACTGAAGCTTTCTTT. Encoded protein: CASSLSRNTEAFF.

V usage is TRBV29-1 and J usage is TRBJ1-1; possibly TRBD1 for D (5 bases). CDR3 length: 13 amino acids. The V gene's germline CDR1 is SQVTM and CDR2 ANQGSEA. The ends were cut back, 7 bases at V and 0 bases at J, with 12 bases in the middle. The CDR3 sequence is CSGAGRMNTEAFF. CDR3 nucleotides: TGCAGCGGCGCGGGACGGATGAACACTGAAGCTTTCTTT.

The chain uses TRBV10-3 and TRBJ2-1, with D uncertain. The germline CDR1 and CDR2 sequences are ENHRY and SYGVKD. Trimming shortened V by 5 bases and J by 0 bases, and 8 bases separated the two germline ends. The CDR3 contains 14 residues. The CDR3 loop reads CAISPKSSYNEQFF. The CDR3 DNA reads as TGTGCCATCAGTCCTAAGAGCTCCTACAATGAGCAGTTCTTC.

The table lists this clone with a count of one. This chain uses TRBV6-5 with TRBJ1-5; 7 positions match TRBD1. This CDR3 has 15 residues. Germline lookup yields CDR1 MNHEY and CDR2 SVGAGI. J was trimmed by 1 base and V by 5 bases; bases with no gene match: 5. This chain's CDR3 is CASSLDRSSNQPQHF. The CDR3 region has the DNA TGTGCCAGCAGTCTGGACAGGAGCAGCAATCAGCCCCAGCATTTT.

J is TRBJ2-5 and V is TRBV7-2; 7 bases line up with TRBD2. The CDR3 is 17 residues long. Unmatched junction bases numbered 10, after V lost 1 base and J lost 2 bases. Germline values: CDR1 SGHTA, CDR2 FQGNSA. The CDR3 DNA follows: TGTGCCAGCAGCTTAGGGGGGGGAGGTAGGAGGCAAGAGACCCAGTACTTC. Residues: CASSLGGGGRRQETQYF.

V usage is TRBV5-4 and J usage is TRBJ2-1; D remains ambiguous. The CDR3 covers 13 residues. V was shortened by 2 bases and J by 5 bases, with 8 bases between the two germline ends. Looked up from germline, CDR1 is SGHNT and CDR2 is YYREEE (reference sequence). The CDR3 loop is CASSFSRDNEQFF. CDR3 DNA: TGTGCCAGCAGCTTCTCGCGAGACAATGAGCAGTTCTTC.